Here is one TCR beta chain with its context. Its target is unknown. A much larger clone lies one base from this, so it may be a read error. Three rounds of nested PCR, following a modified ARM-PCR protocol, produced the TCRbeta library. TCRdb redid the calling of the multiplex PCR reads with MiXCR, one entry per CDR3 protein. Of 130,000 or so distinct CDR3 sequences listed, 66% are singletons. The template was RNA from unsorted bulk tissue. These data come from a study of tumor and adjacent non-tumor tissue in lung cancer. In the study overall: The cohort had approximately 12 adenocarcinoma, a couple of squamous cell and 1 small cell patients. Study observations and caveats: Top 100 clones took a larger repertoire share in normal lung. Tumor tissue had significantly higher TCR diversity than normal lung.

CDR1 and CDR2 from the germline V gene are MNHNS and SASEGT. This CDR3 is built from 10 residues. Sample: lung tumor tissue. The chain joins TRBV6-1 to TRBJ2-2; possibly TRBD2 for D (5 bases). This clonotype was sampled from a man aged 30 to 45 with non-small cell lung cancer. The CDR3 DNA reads TGTGCCAACCCCACCGGGGAGCTGTGTTTT. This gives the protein CANPTGELCF.